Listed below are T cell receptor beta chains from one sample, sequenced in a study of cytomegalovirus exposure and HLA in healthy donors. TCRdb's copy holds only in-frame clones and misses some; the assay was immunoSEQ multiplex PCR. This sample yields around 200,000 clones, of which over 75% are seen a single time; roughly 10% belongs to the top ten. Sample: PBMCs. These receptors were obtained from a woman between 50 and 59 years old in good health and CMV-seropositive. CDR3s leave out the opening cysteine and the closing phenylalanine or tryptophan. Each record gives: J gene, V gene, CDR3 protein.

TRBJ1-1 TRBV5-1 ASSGTMGTRSGTEAF
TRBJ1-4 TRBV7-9 ASSTGQGGATNEKLF
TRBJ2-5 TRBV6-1 ASRQGWETQY
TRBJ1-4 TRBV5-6 ATSGGPNEKLF
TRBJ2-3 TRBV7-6 ASSLVGLAGDGNTQY
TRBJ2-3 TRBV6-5 ASSYRVGTDTQY
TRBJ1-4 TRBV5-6 ASSSGQGWATNEKLF
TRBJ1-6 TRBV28 ASNQDRGSLSPLH
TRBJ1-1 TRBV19 ASNFGGGSTEAF
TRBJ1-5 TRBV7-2 ASNLWTGINQPQH
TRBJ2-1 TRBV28 ASSFATGTPSNEQF
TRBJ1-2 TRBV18 ASSQTVNYGYT
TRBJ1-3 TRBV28 ASTRPGVRNTIY
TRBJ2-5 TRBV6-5 ASRSGGGLQETQY
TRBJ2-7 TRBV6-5 ASTQRAGGLLEQY
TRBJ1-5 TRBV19 ASTPGSNQPQH
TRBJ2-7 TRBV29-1 SVRQGGDEQY
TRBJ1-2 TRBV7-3 ASSSHPGNGYGYT
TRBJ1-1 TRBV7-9 ASSFTGVTEAF
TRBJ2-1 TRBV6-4 ASRLTGTQNNEQF
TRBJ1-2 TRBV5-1 ASSDLGQSNYGYT
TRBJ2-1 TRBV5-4 ASSFRGGYVDEQF
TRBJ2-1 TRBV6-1 ASSAQGDYNEQF
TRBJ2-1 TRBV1 TSSHGLAGGPYNEQF
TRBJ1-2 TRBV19 ASSRESSRNYGYT
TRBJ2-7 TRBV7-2 ASSLDGGGASYEQY
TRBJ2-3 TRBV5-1 ASSLGVTNNGRGTQY
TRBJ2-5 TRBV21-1 ASSRKEATTGQGSQY
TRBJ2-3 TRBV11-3 ASSLGGGTDTQY
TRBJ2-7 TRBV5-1 ASSEDRYFFYEQY
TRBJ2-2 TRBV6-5 AGLWGAGELF
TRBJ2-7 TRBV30 AWKQNSYEQY
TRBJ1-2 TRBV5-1 ASSSDGGYGYT
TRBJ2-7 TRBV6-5 ASRQMGQRGNEQY
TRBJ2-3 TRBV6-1 ASSLRPGTDTQY
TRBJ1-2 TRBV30 ATVIGTGYGYT
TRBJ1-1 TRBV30 AWKQVHTEAF
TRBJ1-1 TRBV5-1 ASRIGPTSTEAF
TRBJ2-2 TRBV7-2 ASSLTGGAGELF
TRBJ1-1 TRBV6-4 ASSEEGLNTEAF
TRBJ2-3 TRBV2 ASRSQAIRTDTQY
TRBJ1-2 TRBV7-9 ASSPLGQNYGYT
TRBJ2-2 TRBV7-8 ASSQTDSPGELF
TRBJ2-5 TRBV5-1 ASSLVVLAGGQETQY
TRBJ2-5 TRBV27 ASSFNPPETQY
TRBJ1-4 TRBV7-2 ASSLFQGGNEKLF
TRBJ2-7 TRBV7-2 ASSSIYEQY
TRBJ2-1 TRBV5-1 ASSLWTSGGAYEQF
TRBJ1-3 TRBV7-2 ASSLGSRSGNTIY
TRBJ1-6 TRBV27 ASSLLGTGGISLH
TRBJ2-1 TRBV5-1 ASSLVGGGYNEQF
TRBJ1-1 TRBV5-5 ASSLVGSLNTEAF
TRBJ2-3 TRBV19 ASSTRGGTDTQY
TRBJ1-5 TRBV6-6 ASGGTDQPQH
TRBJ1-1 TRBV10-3 AIRRTGEDTEAF